This is a list of T cell receptor beta chains from one sample in a study of T cell changes during pregnancy in multiple sclerosis. Measured with immunoSEQ multiplex PCR; TCRdb has only the in-frame clones, and not every one. The table lists 70,000 to 80,000 clones, 92% of them singletons, with 3.5% to 4.5% in the top ten. Material: peripheral blood, obtained after pregnancy. The receptors shown here come from a female donor in good health, enrolled as a control in a pregnancy study. The CDR3 runs from the conserved cysteine through the conserved F or W. D genes are given only for firm matches. The size entry is marked missing in some rows and otherwise reads once, few, many or a size class.

V	J	size	D	CDR3	DNA
TRBV27	TRBJ1-1	NA	TRBD1	CASSLFSPGGTGVTEAFF	TGTGCCAGCAGTTTATTTTCACCCGGCGGGACAGGGGTCACTGAAGCTTTCTTT
TRBV28	TRBJ1-5	once	NA	CASTDRNYSNQPQHF	TGTGCCAGCACCGACAGGAATTATAGCAATCAGCCCCAGCATTTT
TRBV19	TRBJ2-1	NA	NA	CASSIQGRGYNEQFF	TGTGCCAGTAGTATACAGGGGAGGGGGTACAATGAGCAGTTCTTC
TRBV28	TRBJ2-5	NA	TRBD2	CASSFLNLAGVGTHQETQYF	TGTGCCAGCAGTTTCCTTAACCTAGCGGGGGTGGGTACACACCAAGAGACCCAGTACTTC
TRBV28	TRBJ1-1	NA	NA	CASSPGTSNTEAFF	TGTGCCAGCAGTCCCGGGACAAGCAACACTGAAGCTTTCTTT
TRBV28	TRBJ2-3	NA	TRBD2	CASSYSGTDTQYF	TGTGCCAGCAGTTATAGCGGGACAGATACGCAGTATTTT
TRBV28	TRBJ2-7	NA	TRBD1	CASSFGTGSYEQYF	TGTGCCAGCAGTTTTGGGACAGGGTCCTACGAGCAGTACTTC
TRBV7-9	TRBJ1-5	NA	NA	CASSLARDQPQHF	TGTGCCAGCAGCTTAGCGCGAGATCAGCCCCAGCATTTT
TRBV18	TRBJ1-5	NA	TRBD1	CASSASGGRGFNQPQHF	TGTGCCAGCTCAGCTTCAGGGGGCAGAGGCTTTAATCAGCCCCAGCATTTT
TRBV6-5	TRBJ2-5	NA	NA	CASSRLAWGQEIQYF	TGTGCCAGCAGTCGTCTGGCATGGGGCCAAGAGATCCAGTACTTC
TRBV9	TRBJ2-7	NA	NA	CASSLVGQFDEQYF	TGTGCCAGCAGCCTAGTCGGACAGTTTGACGAGCAGTACTTC
TRBV29-1	TRBJ2-3	NA	TRBD1	CSVDAGTGGVDTQYF	TGCAGCGTTGACGCCGGGACAGGGGGCGTTGATACGCAGTATTTT
TRBV5-1	TRBJ1-1	NA	NA	CASSPSGGHTEAFF	TGCGCCAGCAGCCCCTCGGGGGGCCACACTGAAGCTTTCTTT
TRBV6-4	TRBJ2-1	once	TRBD2	CASSDSNSGGGHEQFF	TGTGCCAGCAGTGACTCGAACAGCGGGGGGGGACATGAGCAGTTCTTC
TRBV6-1	TRBJ1-2	NA	NA	CASSPPSDNPYGYTF	TGTGCCAGCAGTCCCCCCTCCGACAACCCCTATGGCTACACCTTC
TRBV9	TRBJ2-5	once	TRBD2	CASSSGGAETQYF	TGTGCCAGCTCTAGCGGGGGTGCGGAGACCCAGTACTTC
TRBV28	TRBJ1-3	NA	NA	CASYLGRAGNTIYF	TGTGCCAGCTACCTGGGCAGGGCTGGAAACACCATATATTTT
TRBV11-1	TRBJ1-1	NA	TRBD1	CASSSWTGNTEAFF	TGTGCCAGCAGCTCTTGGACAGGGAACACTGAAGCTTTCTTT
TRBV28	TRBJ2-2	NA	NA	CASWPRPLTGELFF	TGTGCCAGCTGGCCTAGACCCCTCACCGGGGAGCTGTTTTTT
TRBV2	TRBJ2-7	NA	NA	CASSTGTSLSEQYF	TGTGCCAGCAGTACCGGGACTTCCCTTTCCGAGCAGTACTTC